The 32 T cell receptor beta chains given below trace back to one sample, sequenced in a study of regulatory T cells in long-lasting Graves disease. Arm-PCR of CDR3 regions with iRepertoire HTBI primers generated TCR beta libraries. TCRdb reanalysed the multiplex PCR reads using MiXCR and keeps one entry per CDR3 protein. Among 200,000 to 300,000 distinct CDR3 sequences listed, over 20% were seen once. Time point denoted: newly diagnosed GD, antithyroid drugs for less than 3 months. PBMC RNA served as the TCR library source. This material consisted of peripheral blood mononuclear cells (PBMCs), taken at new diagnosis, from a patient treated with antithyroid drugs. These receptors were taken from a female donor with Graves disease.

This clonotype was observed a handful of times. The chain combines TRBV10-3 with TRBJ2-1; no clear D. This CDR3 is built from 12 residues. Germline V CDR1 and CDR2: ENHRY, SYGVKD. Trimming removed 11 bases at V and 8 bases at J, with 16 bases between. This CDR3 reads CASTEAGDEQFF. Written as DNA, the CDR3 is TGTGCCTCCACAGAGGCCGGCGATGAGCAGTTCTTC.

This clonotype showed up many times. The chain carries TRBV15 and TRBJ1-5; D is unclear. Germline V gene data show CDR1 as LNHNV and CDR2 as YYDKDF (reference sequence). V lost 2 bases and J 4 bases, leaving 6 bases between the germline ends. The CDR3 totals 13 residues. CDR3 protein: CATSRKLNQPQHF. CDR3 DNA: TGTGCCACCAGCAGAAAACTAAATCAGCCCCAGCATTTT.

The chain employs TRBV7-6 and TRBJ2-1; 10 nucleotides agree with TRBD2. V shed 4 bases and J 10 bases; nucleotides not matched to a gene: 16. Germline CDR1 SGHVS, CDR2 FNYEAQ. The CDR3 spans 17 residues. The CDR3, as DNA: TGTGCCAGCAGCTCCCGTCGTACTAGCGGGATCGGGGTGGAGCAGTTCTTC. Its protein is CASSSRRTSGIGVEQFF.

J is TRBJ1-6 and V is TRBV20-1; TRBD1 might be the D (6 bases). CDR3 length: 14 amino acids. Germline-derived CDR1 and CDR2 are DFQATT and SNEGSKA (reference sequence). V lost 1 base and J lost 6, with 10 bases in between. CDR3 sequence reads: CSARGDRSNSPLHF. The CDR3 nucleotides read TGCAGTGCTAGAGGCGACAGGAGTAATTCACCCCTCCACTTT.

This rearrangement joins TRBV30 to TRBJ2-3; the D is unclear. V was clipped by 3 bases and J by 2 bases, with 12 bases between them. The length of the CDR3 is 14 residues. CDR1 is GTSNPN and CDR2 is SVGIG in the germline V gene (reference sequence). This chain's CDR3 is CAWRIWQDTDTQYF. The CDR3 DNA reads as TGTGCCTGGAGAATTTGGCAGGACACAGATACGCAGTATTTT.

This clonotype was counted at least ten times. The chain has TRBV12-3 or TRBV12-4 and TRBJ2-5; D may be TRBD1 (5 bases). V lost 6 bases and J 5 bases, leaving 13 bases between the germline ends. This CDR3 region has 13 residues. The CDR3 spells CASSPDIAETQYF. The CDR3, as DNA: TGTGCCAGCAGCCCGGACATCGCCGAGACCCAGTACTTC.

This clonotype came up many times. The CDR3: CASSYSKAHGGQETQYF. Written as DNA, the CDR3 is TGTGCCAGCAGTTACTCGAAGGCGCACGGGGGCCAAGAGACCCAGTACTTC. The chain is built from TRBV6-2 or TRBV6-3 and TRBJ2-5; a weak D match, TRBD2 (6 bases). Germline CDR1 MNHEY, CDR2 SVGEGT. Trimming removed 0 bases from V and 1 base from J, with 15 bases in between. The CDR3 sequence is 17 residues long.

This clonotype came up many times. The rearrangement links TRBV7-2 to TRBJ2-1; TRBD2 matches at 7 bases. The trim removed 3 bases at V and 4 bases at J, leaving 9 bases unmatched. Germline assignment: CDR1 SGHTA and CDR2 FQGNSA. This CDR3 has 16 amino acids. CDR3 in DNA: TGTGCCAGCAGCTTCGCGGGGCGGGAGCGGTACAATGAGCAGTTCTTC. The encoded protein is CASSFAGRERYNEQFF. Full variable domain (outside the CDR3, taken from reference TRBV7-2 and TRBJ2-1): GAGVSQSPSNKVTEKGKDVELRCDPISGHTALYWYRQSLGQGLEFLIYFQGNSAPDKSGLPSDRFSAERTGGSVSTLTIQRTQQEDSAVYLCASSFAGRERYNEQFFGPGTRLTVL.

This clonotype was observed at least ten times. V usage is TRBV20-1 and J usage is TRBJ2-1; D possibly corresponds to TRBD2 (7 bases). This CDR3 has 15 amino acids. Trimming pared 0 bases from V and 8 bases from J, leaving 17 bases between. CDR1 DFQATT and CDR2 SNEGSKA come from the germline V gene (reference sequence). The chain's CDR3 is CSARDWGGGHDEQFF. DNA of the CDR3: TGCAGTGCTAGAGATTGGGGGGGGGGCCATGATGAGCAGTTCTTC.

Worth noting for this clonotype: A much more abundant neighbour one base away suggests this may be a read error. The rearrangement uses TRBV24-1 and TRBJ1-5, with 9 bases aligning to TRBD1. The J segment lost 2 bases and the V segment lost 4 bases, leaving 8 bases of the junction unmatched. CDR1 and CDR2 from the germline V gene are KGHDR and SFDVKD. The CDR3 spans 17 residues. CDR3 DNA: TGTGCCACCAGTGAGCCCAGGGGGGACAGGGGCAATCAGCCCCAGCATTTT. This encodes CATSEPRGDRGNQPQHF.

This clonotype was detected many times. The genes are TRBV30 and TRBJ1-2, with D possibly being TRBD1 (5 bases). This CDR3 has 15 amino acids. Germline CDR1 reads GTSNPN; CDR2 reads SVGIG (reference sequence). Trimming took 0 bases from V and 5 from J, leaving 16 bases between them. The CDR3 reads CAWSVGLAGPYGYTF. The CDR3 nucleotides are TGTGCCTGGAGTGTAGGGTTGGCAGGGCCATATGGCTACACCTTC.

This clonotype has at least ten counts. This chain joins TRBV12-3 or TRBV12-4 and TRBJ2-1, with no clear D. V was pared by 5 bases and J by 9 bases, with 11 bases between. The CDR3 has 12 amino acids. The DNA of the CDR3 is TGTGCCAGCAGTGCGCCTGTGGGTGAGCAGTTCTTC. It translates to CASSAPVGEQFF.

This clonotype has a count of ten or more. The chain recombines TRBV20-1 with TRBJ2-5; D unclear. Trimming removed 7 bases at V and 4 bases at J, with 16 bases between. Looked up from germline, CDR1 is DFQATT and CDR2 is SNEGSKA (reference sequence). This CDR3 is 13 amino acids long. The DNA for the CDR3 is TGCAGTGGGTCCCTCCGTCTTATAGAGACCCAGTACTTC. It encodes CSGSLRLIETQYF.

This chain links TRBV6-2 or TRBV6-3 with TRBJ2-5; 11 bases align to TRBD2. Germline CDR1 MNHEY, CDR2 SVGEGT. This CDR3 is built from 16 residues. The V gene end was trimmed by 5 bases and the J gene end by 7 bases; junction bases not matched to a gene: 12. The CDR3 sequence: CASSRRASGGSGTQYF. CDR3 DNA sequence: TGTGCCAGCAGTCGCCGGGCTAGCGGGGGGTCCGGGACCCAGTACTTC.

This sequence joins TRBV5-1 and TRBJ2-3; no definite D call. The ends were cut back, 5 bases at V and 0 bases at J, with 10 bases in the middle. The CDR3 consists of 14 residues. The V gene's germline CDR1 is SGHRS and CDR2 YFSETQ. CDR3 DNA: TGCGCCAGCAGTTCCACTCTTAGCACAGATACGCAGTATTTT. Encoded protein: CASSSTLSTDTQYF.

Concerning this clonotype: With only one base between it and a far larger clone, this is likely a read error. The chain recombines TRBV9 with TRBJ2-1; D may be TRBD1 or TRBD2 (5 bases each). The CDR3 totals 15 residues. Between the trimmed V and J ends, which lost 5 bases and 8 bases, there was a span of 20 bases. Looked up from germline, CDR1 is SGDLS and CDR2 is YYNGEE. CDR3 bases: TGTGCCAGCAGAAGAGGGAGACAGAGTATCGATGAGCAGTTCTTC. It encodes CASRRGRQSIDEQFF.

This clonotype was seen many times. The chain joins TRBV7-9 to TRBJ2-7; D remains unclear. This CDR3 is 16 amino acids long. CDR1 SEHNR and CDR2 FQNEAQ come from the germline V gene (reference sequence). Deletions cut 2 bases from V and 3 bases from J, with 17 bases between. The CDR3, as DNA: TGTGCCAGCAGCTTAACGGGCCGGTGGCCTGGCTACGAGCAGTACTTC. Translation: CASSLTGRWPGYEQYF.

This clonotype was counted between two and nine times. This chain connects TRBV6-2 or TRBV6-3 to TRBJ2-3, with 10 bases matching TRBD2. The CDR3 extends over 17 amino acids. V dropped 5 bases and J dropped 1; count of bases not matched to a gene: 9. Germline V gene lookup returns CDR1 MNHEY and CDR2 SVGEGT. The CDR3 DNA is TGTGCCAGCAGTCACAAACCTAGCGGGGGACGCACAGATACGCAGTATTTT. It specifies CASSHKPSGGRTDTQYF.

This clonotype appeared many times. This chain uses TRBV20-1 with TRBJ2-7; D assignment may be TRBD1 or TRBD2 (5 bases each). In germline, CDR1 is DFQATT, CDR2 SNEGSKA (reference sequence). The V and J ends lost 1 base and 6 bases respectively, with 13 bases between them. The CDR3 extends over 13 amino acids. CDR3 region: CSARVASGGEQYF. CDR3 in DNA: TGCAGTGCTAGAGTGGCTTCTGGGGGCGAGCAGTACTTC.

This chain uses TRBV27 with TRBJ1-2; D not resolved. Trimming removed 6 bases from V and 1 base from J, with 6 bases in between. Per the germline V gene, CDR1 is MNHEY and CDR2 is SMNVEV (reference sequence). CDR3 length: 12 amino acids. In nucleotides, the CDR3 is TGTGCCAGCAGCCCAAATAACTATGGCTACACCTTC. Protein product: CASSPNNYGYTF.

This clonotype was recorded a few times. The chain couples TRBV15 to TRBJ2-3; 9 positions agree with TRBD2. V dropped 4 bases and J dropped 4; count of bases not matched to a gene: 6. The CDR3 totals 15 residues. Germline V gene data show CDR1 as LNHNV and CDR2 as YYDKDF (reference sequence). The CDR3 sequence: CATSKAGGRADTQYF. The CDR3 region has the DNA TGTGCCACCAGCAAAGCGGGAGGAAGGGCAGATACGCAGTATTTT.

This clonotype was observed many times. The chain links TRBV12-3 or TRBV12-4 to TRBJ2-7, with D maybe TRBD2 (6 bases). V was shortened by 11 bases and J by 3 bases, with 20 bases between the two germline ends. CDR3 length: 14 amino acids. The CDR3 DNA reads TGTGCCGGAAGGAGCGGGCTTACAGACTACGAGCAGTACTTC. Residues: CAGRSGLTDYEQYF.

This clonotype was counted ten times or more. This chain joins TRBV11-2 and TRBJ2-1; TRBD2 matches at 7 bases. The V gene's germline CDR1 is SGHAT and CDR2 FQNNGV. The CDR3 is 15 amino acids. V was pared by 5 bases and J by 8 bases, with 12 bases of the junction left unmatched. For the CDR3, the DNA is TGTGCCAGCAGCCTCGAAGGACTAGAACGGGATGAGCAGTTCTTC. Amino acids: CASSLEGLERDEQFF.

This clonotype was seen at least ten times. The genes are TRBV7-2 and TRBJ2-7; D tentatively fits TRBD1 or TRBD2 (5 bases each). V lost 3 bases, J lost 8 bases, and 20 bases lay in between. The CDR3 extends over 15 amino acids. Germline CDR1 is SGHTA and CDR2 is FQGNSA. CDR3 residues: CASSLGGLIEGKQYF. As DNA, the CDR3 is TGTGCCAGCAGCTTGGGTGGACTTATCGAGGGGAAGCAGTACTTC.

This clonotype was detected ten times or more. The CDR3 is CASSQVEGLLHQPQHF. The DNA for the CDR3 is TGCGCCAGCAGCCAAGTAGAGGGGCTTCTACATCAGCCCCAGCATTTT. This sequence joins TRBV4-1 and TRBJ1-5; tentatively, D is TRBD1 (5 bases). The CDR3 runs 16 residues. Germline CDR1 MGHRA, CDR2 YSYEKL. V lost 1 base and J 5 bases, leaving 15 bases between the germline ends.

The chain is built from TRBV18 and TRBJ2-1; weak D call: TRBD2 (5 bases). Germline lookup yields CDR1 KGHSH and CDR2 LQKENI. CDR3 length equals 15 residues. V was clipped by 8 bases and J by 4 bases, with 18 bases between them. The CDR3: CASSQQGLAYNEQFF. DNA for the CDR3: TGTGCCAGCAGTCAACAAGGATTAGCGTACAATGAGCAGTTCTTC.

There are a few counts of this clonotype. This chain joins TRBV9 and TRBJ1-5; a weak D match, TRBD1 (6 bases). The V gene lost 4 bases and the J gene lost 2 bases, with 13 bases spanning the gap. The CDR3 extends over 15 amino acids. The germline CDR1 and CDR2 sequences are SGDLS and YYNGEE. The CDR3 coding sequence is TGTGCCAGCAGCTACTCCTCAGGGGGCAATCAGCCCCAGCATTTT. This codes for CASSYSSGGNQPQHF.

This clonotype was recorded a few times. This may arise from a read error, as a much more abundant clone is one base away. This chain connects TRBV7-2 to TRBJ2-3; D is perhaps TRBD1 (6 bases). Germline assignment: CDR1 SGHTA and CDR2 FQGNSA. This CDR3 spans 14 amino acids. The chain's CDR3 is CASSRDTSTGTQYF. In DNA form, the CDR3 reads TGTGCCAGCAGCCGGGACACCAGCACAGGTACGCAGTATTTT. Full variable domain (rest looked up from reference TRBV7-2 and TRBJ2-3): GAGVSQSPSNKVTEKGKDVELRCDPISGHTALYWYRQSLGQGLEFLIYFQGNSAPDKSGLPSDRFSAERTGGSVSTLTIQRTQQEDSAVYLCASSRDTSTGTQYFGPGTRLTVL.

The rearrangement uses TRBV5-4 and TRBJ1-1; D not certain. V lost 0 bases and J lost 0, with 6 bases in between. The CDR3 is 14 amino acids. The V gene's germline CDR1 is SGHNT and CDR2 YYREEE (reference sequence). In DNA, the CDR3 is TGTGCCAGCAGCTTGGGGGATTTGAACACTGAAGCTTTCTTT. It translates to CASSLGDLNTEAFF.

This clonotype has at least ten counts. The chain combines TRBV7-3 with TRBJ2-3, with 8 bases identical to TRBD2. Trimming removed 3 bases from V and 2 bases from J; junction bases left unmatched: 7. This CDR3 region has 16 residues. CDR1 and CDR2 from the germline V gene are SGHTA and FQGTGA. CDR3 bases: TGTGCCAGCAGCTTCCAGCGGGGGCTACACACAGATACGCAGTATTTT. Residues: CASSFQRGLHTDTQYF.

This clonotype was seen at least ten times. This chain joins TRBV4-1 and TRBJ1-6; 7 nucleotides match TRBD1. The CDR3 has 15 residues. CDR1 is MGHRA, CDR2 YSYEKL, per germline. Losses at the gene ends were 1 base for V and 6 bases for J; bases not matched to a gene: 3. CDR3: CASSQGRDSNSPLHF. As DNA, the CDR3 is TGCGCCAGCAGCCAAGGCCGGGACAGTAATTCACCCCTCCACTTT.

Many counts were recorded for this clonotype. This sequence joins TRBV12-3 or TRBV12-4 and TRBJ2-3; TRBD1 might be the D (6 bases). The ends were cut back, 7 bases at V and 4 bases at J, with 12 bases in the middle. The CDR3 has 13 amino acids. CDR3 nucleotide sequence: TGTGCCAGCACCTGGACAGTGGCAGATACGCAGTATTTT. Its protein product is CASTWTVADTQYF.